The following is a T cell receptor (beta chain) sequence with its context. As yet, its antigen is unknown. This sample was taken from a study of CXCR3-negative and CXCR3-positive naive CD8 T cells. Naive CD8+ T cells had a CD45RO-CCR7+CD27+CD95- phenotype. Preparation of TRB cDNA libraries relied on 5' RACE carrying UMI labels. TCRdb re-called the 5' RACE reads and shows each CDR3 protein once, DNA omitted. This sample's clone table lists about 130,000 distinct CDR3 sequences. Study findings and constraints: The TRBV-TRBJ usage of naive CXCR3-negative and CXCR3-positive cells was similar, but that of memory cells differed. TRB CDR3 properties were used to infer TCR strength, and surface CD5 was comparable between naive subsets.

The source of this sequence is a human donor in good health. Some clones in this sample may be carry-over from other donors' samples. The source material was naive CXCR3- CD8+ T cells from blood. Subset in this sample: CD45RO-CCR7+CD27+CD95- naive CD8+ T cells lacking CXCR3 (TNR3-).

The CDR3 reads CSASGDISYNEQFF. The chain couples TRBV29-1 to TRBJ2-1; TCRdb selects TRBD1, and the lack of DNA leaves this call unchecked. The CDR3 is 14 amino acids. CDR1 and CDR2 from the germline V gene are SQVTM and ANQGSEA.